A selection of T cell receptor beta chains follows, all from one sample in a study of blood T cells in healthy people across ages. TCRdb independently ran MiXCR on the 5' RACE reads; one entry per CDR3 protein. The table shows 550,000 to 700,000 distinct CDR3 sequences, with 27% occurring only once. Sequenced: blood. These receptors were taken from a woman aged 70-85 years in good health. The CDR3 runs from the conserved cysteine through the conserved F or W. D genes are given only for firm matches. Clone size, where shown, is once, few, many, or a class for clones that have expanded.

j_gene: TRBJ2-5
abundance: NA
d_gene: TRBD1
v_gene: TRBV20-1
CDR3aa: CSAADRGMGQYF
CDR3nt: TGCAGTGCGGCGGACAGGGGTATGGGTCAGTACTTC

j_gene: TRBJ1-1
abundance: NA
d_gene: TRBD1
v_gene: TRBV7-2
CDR3aa: CASSFTGALPNTEAFF
CDR3nt: TGTGCCAGCAGCTTTACAGGGGCGCTCCCCAACACTGAAGCTTTCTTT

j_gene: TRBJ1-5
abundance: NA
d_gene: TRBD1
v_gene: TRBV12-3/TRBV12-4
CDR3aa: CASSLGGRGGGNQPQHF
CDR3nt: TGTGCCAGCAGCCTAGGGGGCAGGGGAGGAGGCAATCAGCCCCAGCATTTT

j_gene: TRBJ1-2
abundance: NA
d_gene: NA
v_gene: TRBV5-1
CDR3aa: CASSLEAPSIPNYGYTF
CDR3nt: TGCGCCAGCAGCTTGGAGGCACCTTCCATTCCTAACTATGGCTACACCTTC

j_gene: TRBJ1-2
abundance: NA
d_gene: TRBD1
v_gene: TRBV20-1
CDR3aa: CSASDRENYGYTF
CDR3nt: TGCAGTGCTAGTGACAGGGAGAACTATGGCTACACCTTC

j_gene: TRBJ2-4
abundance: NA
d_gene: NA
v_gene: TRBV15
CDR3aa: CATSGQRAVIQYF
CDR3nt: TGTGCCACCAGCGGACAGCGGGCGGTCATTCAGTACTTC

j_gene: TRBJ1-1
abundance: NA
d_gene: NA
v_gene: TRBV10-3
CDR3aa: CAISESRGDTEAFF
CDR3nt: TGTGCCATCAGTGAGTCGAGAGGGGACACTGAAGCTTTCTTT

j_gene: TRBJ1-5
abundance: NA
d_gene: TRBD1
v_gene: TRBV7-2
CDR3aa: CASSLVQGAYSNQPQHF
CDR3nt: TGTGCCAGCAGCTTAGTCCAGGGGGCCTATAGCAATCAGCCCCAGCATTTT

j_gene: TRBJ1-5
abundance: NA
d_gene: NA
v_gene: TRBV6-1
CDR3aa: CASSSGRRLSNQPQHF
CDR3nt: TGTGCCAGCAGCTCAGGGAGGAGACTTAGCAATCAGCCCCAGCATTTT

j_gene: TRBJ2-2
abundance: few
d_gene: NA
v_gene: TRBV6-2/TRBV6-3
CDR3aa: CASSYSLLTNTGELFF
CDR3nt: TGTGCCAGCAGTTACTCGTTGCTGACGAACACCGGGGAGCTGTTTTTT

j_gene: TRBJ1-6
abundance: NA
d_gene: TRBD1
v_gene: TRBV7-9
CDR3aa: CASSSWTGPNSPLHF
CDR3nt: TGTGCCAGCAGCTCCTGGACAGGCCCTAATTCACCCCTCCACTTT

j_gene: TRBJ1-2
abundance: NA
d_gene: NA
v_gene: TRBV7-3
CDR3aa: CASSLNAGDYGYTF
CDR3nt: TGTGCCAGCAGCTTAAATGCAGGGGATTATGGCTACACCTTC

j_gene: TRBJ1-2
abundance: few
d_gene: NA
v_gene: TRBV2
CDR3aa: CASTAQVNYGYTF
CDR3nt: TGTGCCAGCACGGCGCAGGTTAACTATGGCTACACCTTC

j_gene: TRBJ2-7
abundance: many
d_gene: NA
v_gene: TRBV7-8
CDR3aa: CASSLVSVEQYF
CDR3nt: TGTGCCAGCAGCTTAGTTTCGGTCGAGCAGTACTTC

j_gene: TRBJ1-2
abundance: NA
d_gene: NA
v_gene: TRBV20-1
CDR3aa: CSAQRGSRGYTF
CDR3nt: TGCAGTGCTCAACGAGGGAGTCGTGGCTACACCTTC

j_gene: TRBJ2-1
abundance: NA
d_gene: TRBD2
v_gene: TRBV5-6
CDR3aa: CASSQGLVNVNEQFF
CDR3nt: TGTGCCAGCAGCCAGGGACTAGTAAATGTTAATGAGCAGTTCTTC

j_gene: TRBJ2-3
abundance: few
d_gene: NA
v_gene: TRBV6-1
CDR3aa: CASSEGLADTQYF
CDR3nt: TGTGCCAGCAGTGAGGGGCTGGCAGATACGCAGTATTTT

j_gene: TRBJ2-1
abundance: NA
d_gene: NA
v_gene: TRBV7-6
CDR3aa: CASSLEGISYNEQFF
CDR3nt: TGTGCCAGCAGCTTAGAAGGCATATCCTACAATGAGCAGTTCTTC

j_gene: TRBJ2-3
abundance: NA
d_gene: NA
v_gene: TRBV9
CDR3aa: CASSFPGTSTDTQYF
CDR3nt: TGTGCCAGCAGCTTCCCCGGGACTTCCACAGATACGCAGTATTTT

j_gene: TRBJ1-1
abundance: NA
d_gene: NA
v_gene: TRBV3-1
CDR3aa: CASSQGPQGTEAFF
CDR3nt: TGTGCCAGCAGCCAAGGCCCACAGGGCACTGAAGCTTTCTTT

j_gene: TRBJ2-5
abundance: NA
d_gene: TRBD2
v_gene: TRBV4-2
CDR3aa: CASSQDQAGGQETQHF
CDR3nt: TGTGCCAGCAGCCAAGACCAAGCGGGGGGACAAGAGACCCAGCACTTC

j_gene: TRBJ2-4
abundance: few
d_gene: NA
v_gene: TRBV7-2
CDR3aa: CASSLSRAKNIQYF
CDR3nt: TGTGCCAGCAGCTTATCCCGGGCCAAAAACATTCAGTACTTC

j_gene: TRBJ2-1
abundance: NA
d_gene: TRBD1
v_gene: TRBV7-2
CDR3aa: CASSPGTGNHNEQFF
CDR3nt: TGTGCCAGCAGCCCAGGGACAGGCAACCACAATGAGCAGTTCTTC

j_gene: TRBJ2-7
abundance: NA
d_gene: TRBD2
v_gene: TRBV19
CDR3aa: CASIPPGLAGGAHFSSYEQYF
CDR3nt: TGTGCCAGTATTCCACCGGGACTAGCGGGGGGAGCCCACTTTAGCTCCTACGAGCAGTACTTC

j_gene: TRBJ2-1
abundance: few
d_gene: TRBD1
v_gene: TRBV5-1
CDR3aa: CASQPTGQVYNEQFF
CDR3nt: TGCGCCAGTCAGCCTACGGGACAGGTTTACAATGAGCAGTTCTTC

j_gene: TRBJ2-5
abundance: once
d_gene: TRBD2
v_gene: TRBV20-1
CDR3aa: CSAIDRRRGGETQYF
CDR3nt: TGCAGTGCTATAGATCGGAGGCGGGGAGGGGAGACCCAGTACTTC

j_gene: TRBJ1-2
abundance: once
d_gene: TRBD1
v_gene: TRBV15
CDR3aa: CATSRDRSQGAGYGYTF
CDR3nt: TGTGCCACCAGCAGAGATCGGTCGCAGGGGGCCGGATATGGCTACACCTTC

j_gene: TRBJ2-5
abundance: NA
d_gene: NA
v_gene: TRBV9
CDR3aa: CASSVRSGLIETQYF
CDR3nt: TGTGCCAGCAGCGTAAGGTCAGGGTTGATAGAGACCCAGTACTTC

j_gene: TRBJ1-1
abundance: few
d_gene: NA
v_gene: TRBV7-9
CDR3aa: CASSLVVGTTLQDTEAFF
CDR3nt: TGTGCCAGCAGCTTGGTAGTGGGGACAACTCTTCAGGACACTGAAGCTTTCTTT

j_gene: TRBJ2-5
abundance: NA
d_gene: NA
v_gene: TRBV7-2
CDR3aa: CASSPRSRETQYF
CDR3nt: TGTGCCAGCAGCCCCCGAAGTCGGGAGACCCAGTACTTC

j_gene: TRBJ1-2
abundance: few
d_gene: NA
v_gene: TRBV7-9
CDR3aa: CASSSRDFGHTF
CDR3nt: TGTGCCAGCAGCTCCAGGGATTTCGGCCACACCTTC

j_gene: TRBJ1-2
abundance: NA
d_gene: NA
v_gene: TRBV20-1
CDR3aa: CSASLLKGRALYHGYTF
CDR3nt: TGCAGTGCTAGCCTTCTGAAGGGGCGCGCACTATACCATGGCTACACCTTC

j_gene: TRBJ1-2
abundance: NA
d_gene: NA
v_gene: TRBV6-1
CDR3aa: CASREHSNYGYTF
CDR3nt: TGTGCCAGCAGGGAGCATTCTAACTATGGCTACACCTTC

j_gene: TRBJ2-7
abundance: NA
d_gene: TRBD2
v_gene: TRBV5-1
CDR3aa: CASSLGVSRGDEQYF
CDR3nt: TGCGCCAGCAGCTTGGGGGTAAGCCGGGGGGACGAGCAGTACTTC

j_gene: TRBJ1-2
abundance: NA
d_gene: NA
v_gene: TRBV20-1
CDR3aa: CSARVIGRGESYTF
CDR3nt: TGCAGTGCTAGGGTCATTGGGAGGGGTGAAAGCTACACCTTC

j_gene: TRBJ2-5
abundance: once
d_gene: NA
v_gene: TRBV6-2/TRBV6-3
CDR3aa: CASSNPLGSQTQYF
CDR3nt: TGTGCCAGCAGTAACCCTCTAGGGTCTCAGACCCAGTACTTC

j_gene: TRBJ2-2
abundance: few
d_gene: NA
v_gene: TRBV15
CDR3aa: CATSNGGRTGELFF
CDR3nt: TGTGCCACCAGCAATGGGGGGCGCACCGGGGAGCTGTTTTTT

j_gene: TRBJ2-7
abundance: NA
d_gene: TRBD1
v_gene: TRBV13
CDR3aa: CASTLTGVSYEQYF
CDR3nt: TGTGCCAGCACCTTGACAGGGGTCTCCTACGAGCAGTACTTC

j_gene: TRBJ1-2
abundance: few
d_gene: NA
v_gene: TRBV12-3/TRBV12-4
CDR3aa: CASRSTARNYGYTF
CDR3nt: TGTGCCAGCAGATCTACAGCGCGAAACTATGGCTACACCTTC

j_gene: TRBJ2-5
abundance: few
d_gene: TRBD1
v_gene: TRBV29-1
CDR3aa: CSAQGGETQYF
CDR3nt: TGCAGCGCACAGGGGGGAGAGACCCAGTACTTC

j_gene: TRBJ2-5
abundance: NA
d_gene: TRBD1
v_gene: TRBV12-3/TRBV12-4
CDR3aa: CASSWTGGGGKTQYF
CDR3nt: TGTGCCAGCAGCTGGACAGGGGGAGGGGGGAAGACCCAGTACTTC

j_gene: TRBJ2-7
abundance: few
d_gene: NA
v_gene: TRBV11-1
CDR3aa: CASSSGAGPYEQYF
CDR3nt: TGTGCCAGCAGTTCCGGGGCAGGCCCCTACGAGCAGTACTTC

j_gene: TRBJ2-7
abundance: NA
d_gene: NA
v_gene: TRBV4-1
CDR3aa: CASNQELRSSYEQYF
CDR3nt: TGCGCCAGCAACCAAGAACTTCGGAGCTCCTACGAGCAGTACTTC

j_gene: TRBJ2-1
abundance: few
d_gene: TRBD2
v_gene: TRBV5-1
CDR3aa: CASSLGFSGGALDEQFF
CDR3nt: TGCGCCAGCAGCTTGGGGTTTAGCGGGGGGGCTTTGGATGAGCAGTTCTTC

j_gene: TRBJ1-2
abundance: NA
d_gene: NA
v_gene: TRBV29-1
CDR3aa: CSVADRPSTNYGYTF
CDR3nt: TGCAGCGTTGCGGACAGACCCTCCACTAACTATGGCTACACCTTC

j_gene: TRBJ1-2
abundance: NA
d_gene: NA
v_gene: TRBV5-6
CDR3aa: CASSLIEGGPENYGYTF
CDR3nt: TGTGCCAGCAGCTTGATTGAGGGAGGGCCGGAGAACTATGGCTACACCTTC

j_gene: TRBJ1-2
abundance: NA
d_gene: NA
v_gene: TRBV28
CDR3aa: CATTAGVGWHGYTF
CDR3nt: TGTGCCACCACGGCCGGGGTCGGCTGGCATGGCTACACCTTC

j_gene: TRBJ2-7
abundance: few
d_gene: NA
v_gene: TRBV20-1
CDR3aa: CSARDRGWGARSYEQYF
CDR3nt: TGCAGTGCTAGAGATAGGGGGTGGGGGGCCCGCTCCTACGAGCAGTACTTC

j_gene: TRBJ2-5
abundance: NA
d_gene: TRBD2
v_gene: TRBV12-3/TRBV12-4
CDR3aa: CASSPPRGTSGRETQYF
CDR3nt: TGTGCCAGCAGTCCCCCTCGCGGGACTAGCGGGCGGGAGACCCAGTACTTC

j_gene: TRBJ1-4
abundance: NA
d_gene: NA
v_gene: TRBV18
CDR3aa: CASSPRGGLEEKLFF
CDR3nt: TGTGCCAGCTCACCACGGGGGGGGCTGGAGGAAAAACTGTTTTTT

j_gene: TRBJ1-5
abundance: few
d_gene: TRBD1
v_gene: TRBV2
CDR3aa: CASSGQGLSHF
CDR3nt: TGTGCCAGCAGCGGACAGGGATTGTCACATTTT

j_gene: TRBJ2-7
abundance: NA
d_gene: NA
v_gene: TRBV7-2
CDR3aa: CASSLGLSPFYEQYF
CDR3nt: TGTGCCAGCAGCTTAGGCTTATCCCCTTTCTACGAGCAGTACTTC

j_gene: TRBJ2-5
abundance: NA
d_gene: TRBD2
v_gene: TRBV6-5
CDR3aa: CASSLSQRGGGTQYF
CDR3nt: TGTGCCAGCAGTCTCAGCCAGCGGGGGGGCGGAACCCAGTACTTC

j_gene: TRBJ1-5
abundance: NA
d_gene: NA
v_gene: TRBV7-2
CDR3aa: CATAKNPRTGGSNQPQHF
CDR3nt: TGTGCCACGGCCAAAAATCCTCGGACGGGCGGGAGCAATCAGCCCCAGCATTTT

j_gene: TRBJ2-7
abundance: NA
d_gene: NA
v_gene: TRBV7-3
CDR3aa: CASSTDLGDGQYF
CDR3nt: TGTGCCAGCAGCACAGACCTTGGTGACGGGCAGTACTTC

j_gene: TRBJ1-2
abundance: few
d_gene: NA
v_gene: TRBV12-3/TRBV12-4
CDR3aa: CASSFFWGSQGYTF
CDR3nt: TGTGCCAGCAGCTTCTTCTGGGGGTCGCAAGGCTACACCTTC

j_gene: TRBJ1-2
abundance: NA
d_gene: NA
v_gene: TRBV20-1
CDR3aa: CSAREGVGLGYTF
CDR3nt: TGCAGTGCTAGAGAAGGAGTAGGGCTCGGCTACACCTTC

j_gene: TRBJ2-5
abundance: many
d_gene: TRBD2
v_gene: TRBV20-1
CDR3aa: CSARPHRGGQSQYF
CDR3nt: TGCAGTGCTAGGCCCCACCGGGGGGGCCAGTCCCAGTACTTC